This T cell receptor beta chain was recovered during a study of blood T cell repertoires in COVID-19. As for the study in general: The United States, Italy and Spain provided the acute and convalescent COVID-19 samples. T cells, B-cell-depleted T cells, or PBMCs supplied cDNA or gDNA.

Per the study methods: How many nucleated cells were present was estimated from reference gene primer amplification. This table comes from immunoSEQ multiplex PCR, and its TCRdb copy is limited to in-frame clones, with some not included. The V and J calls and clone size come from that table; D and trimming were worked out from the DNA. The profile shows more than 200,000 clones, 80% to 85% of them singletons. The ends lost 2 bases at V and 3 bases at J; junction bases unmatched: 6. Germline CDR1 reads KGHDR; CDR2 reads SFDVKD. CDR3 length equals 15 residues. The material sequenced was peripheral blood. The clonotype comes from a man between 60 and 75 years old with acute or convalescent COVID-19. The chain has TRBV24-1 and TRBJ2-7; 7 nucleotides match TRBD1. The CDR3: CATSDSRDSNYEQYF. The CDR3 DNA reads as TGTGCCACCAGTGATTCCCGGGACAGTAACTACGAGCAGTACTTC.